A selection of T cell receptor beta chains follows, all from one sample in a study of CD8 T cells in ankylosing spondylitis. TCRdb re-called the 5' RACE reads through MiXCR, storing one row per CDR3 protein. The profile shows some 240,000 distinct CDR3 sequences, 15% to 20% of them singletons. The specimen was blood, either unsorted or a sorted T cell fraction (not recorded which). The receptors originated from a male donor with ankylosing spondylitis or in good health (not recorded which). CDR3s include the opening cysteine and the closing phenylalanine or tryptophan. The D gene is left open where the match is weak. Not all rows give a size; the values are once, few, many and, for expanded clones, a class.

D gene,V gene,J gene,clone size,CDR3 protein,CDR3 DNA
NA,TRBV5-1,TRBJ1-1,many,CASSLGGGTEAFF,TGTGCCAGCAGCTTGGGCGGGGGCACTGAAGCTTTCTTT
TRBD2,TRBV14,TRBJ2-7,NA,CASSLTTPGLAGPEQYF,TGTGCCAGCAGCCTAACCACTCCCGGACTAGCGGGACCCGAGCAGTACTTC
NA,TRBV7-9,TRBJ2-7,few,CASSSMGIYEQYF,TGTGCCAGCAGCTCAATGGGTATCTACGAGCAGTACTTC
TRBD2,TRBV6-2/TRBV6-3,TRBJ2-1,NA,CASSYEAGGLNEQFF,TGTGCCAGCAGTTACGAAGCGGGAGGCCTCAATGAGCAGTTCTTC
TRBD2,TRBV10-2,TRBJ2-1,NA,CASTPGLAGGPTYNEQFF,TGCGCCAGCACCCCGGGACTAGCGGGAGGGCCAACCTACAATGAGCAGTTCTTC
NA,TRBV18,TRBJ1-5,few,CASSPMAGINQPQHF,TGTGCCAGCTCACCAATGGCAGGGATCAATCAGCCCCAGCATTTT
TRBD1,TRBV4-1,TRBJ2-7,NA,CASSQSGGQPYEQYF,TGCGCCAGCAGCCAATCAGGGGGCCAGCCCTACGAGCAGTACTTC
NA,TRBV4-2,TRBJ2-1,many,CASSQENYNEQFF,TGTGCCAGCAGCCAAGAGAATTACAATGAGCAGTTCTTC
TRBD2,TRBV7-9,TRBJ2-7,NA,CASSPNLAGGDYEQYF,TGTGCCAGCAGCCCAAATCTAGCGGGAGGGGACTACGAGCAGTACTTC
NA,TRBV29-1,TRBJ2-1,NA,CSVCGVRDSSYNEQFF,TGCAGCGTTTGCGGGGTCCGGGACAGCTCCTACAATGAGCAGTTCTTC
TRBD1,TRBV24-1,TRBJ2-1,few,CATSDTGGWDNEQFF,TGTGCCACCAGTGATACAGGGGGGTGGGACAATGAGCAGTTCTTC
NA,TRBV2,TRBJ2-1,few,CASRKDFGSYNEQFF,TGTGCCAGCAGGAAAGACTTCGGCTCCTACAATGAGCAGTTCTTC
NA,TRBV27,TRBJ2-7,few,CASSLARGHEQYF,TGTGCCAGCAGTTTGGCCAGGGGACATGAGCAGTACTTC
NA,TRBV20-1,TRBJ1-5,few,CSASPGSNQPQHF,TGCAGTGCTAGTCCAGGGAGCAATCAGCCCCAGCATTTT
NA,TRBV18,TRBJ2-3,few,CASSPIRAFGTDTQYF,TGTGCCAGCTCACCAATCCGGGCCTTCGGCACAGATACGCAGTATTTT
TRBD2,TRBV27,TRBJ2-1,NA,CASSPIGLAPYNEQFF,TGTGCCAGCAGTCCGATCGGACTAGCGCCTTACAATGAGCAGTTCTTC
NA,TRBV15,TRBJ2-3,NA,CATSPPDTQYF,TGTGCCACCAGCCCCCCAGATACGCAGTATTTT
TRBD2,TRBV4-3,TRBJ2-1,NA,CASSQDLAGGPLAEQFF,TGCGCCAGCAGCCAAGATCTAGCGGGAGGGCCATTGGCTGAGCAGTTCTTC
NA,TRBV28,TRBJ1-5,NA,CASSHDRDQPQHF,TGTGCCAGCAGCCACGACAGAGATCAGCCCCAGCATTTT
NA,TRBV7-2,TRBJ2-7,many,CASSPTSTYEQYF,TGTGCCAGCAGCCCTACTAGCACCTACGAGCAGTACTTC
TRBD1,TRBV5-1,TRBJ2-5,NA,CASLAGDRGLQETQYF,TGCGCCAGTCTCGCCGGGGACAGGGGATTACAAGAGACCCAGTACTTC
NA,TRBV29-1,TRBJ2-3,many,CSVRADSPDTQYF,TGCAGCGTCCGAGCGGACAGCCCAGATACGCAGTATTTT
NA,TRBV9,TRBJ2-1,many,CASSPSTDLHLLYNEQFF,TGTGCCAGCAGCCCATCGACGGATCTCCACCTTCTTTACAATGAGCAGTTCTTC
TRBD2,TRBV7-2,TRBJ2-3,many,CASSLSLAGATDTQYF,TGTGCCAGCAGCTTGTCACTAGCGGGAGCGACAGATACGCAGTATTTT
NA,TRBV4-2,TRBJ2-7,many,CASSQAKIGSDGLKSYEQYF,TGTGCCAGCAGCCAAGCAAAGATTGGGAGTGATGGGCTAAAAAGTTACGAGCAGTACTTC
NA,TRBV28,TRBJ2-7,NA,CASSSPDGRSYEQYF,TGTGCCAGCAGTTCTCCGGACGGGCGGTCCTACGAGCAGTACTTC
NA,TRBV10-3,TRBJ1-2,NA,CAISESEAWYGYTF,TGTGCCATCAGTGAGTCGGAGGCATGGTATGGCTACACCTTC
NA,TRBV4-1,TRBJ1-2,NA,CASSQEQAGPNYGYTF,TGCGCCAGCAGCCAAGAGCAGGCGGGTCCTAACTATGGCTACACCTTC
NA,TRBV2,TRBJ2-7,NA,CASNEYSYEQYF,TGTGCCAGCAATGAATACTCCTACGAGCAGTACTTC